The 14 T cell receptor beta chains below were found in one sample sequenced in a study of shared clonotypes between healthy human individuals (dated by TCRdb to the early 2020s). Receptor libraries were prepared by the immunoSEQ multiplex PCR assay. TCRdb obtained this table from immuneACCESS and retained in-frame rearrangements with V and J assigned. These tables miss some clones; where compared with another copy, unresolved V genes account for less than half of the shortfall, and the remainder is unexplained. The sample profile shows millions of clones; around 90% of them were found once. Of the sample, roughly 0.14% falls within the top ten clones. Sequences were obtained from naive CD4+ T cells sorted from blood. The cell subset or site label for this specimen denotes: CD45RA+ positively selected. These receptors came from a man younger than 35 in good health.

This chain uses TRBV5-5 with TRBJ2-6; no clear D gene. The V gene's germline CDR1 is SGHKS and CDR2 YYEKEE (reference sequence). The CDR3 runs 11 residues. Trimming removed 6 bases at V and 2 bases at J, with 0 bases between. CDR3 loop: CASTGANVLTF. The CDR3 bases are TGTGCCAGCACTGGGGCCAACGTCCTGACTTTC.

This chain connects TRBV19 to TRBJ2-7, with 7 nucleotides matching TRBD1. This CDR3 has 14 residues. The ends lost 7 bases at V and 0 bases at J; junction bases unmatched: 6. CDR1 and CDR2 from the germline V gene are LNHDA and SQIVND (reference sequence). The CDR3 DNA is TGTGCCAGTACCTCCCGGACAGGCTCCTACGAGCAGTACTTC. Protein product: CASTSRTGSYEQYF.

This chain uses TRBV7-6 with TRBJ2-6; D may match TRBD1 or TRBD2 (6 bases each). Trimming took 6 bases from V and 0 from J, leaving 21 bases between them. There are 19 residues in the CDR3. Looked up from germline, CDR1 is SGHVS and CDR2 is FNYEAQ. In nucleotides, the CDR3 is TGTGCCAGCAGTCCGACCGGGGGCCGGGCCTTCTCTGGGGCCAACGTCCTGACTTTC. It encodes CASSPTGGRAFSGANVLTF. Using reference TRBV7-6 and TRBJ2-6 for the parts outside the CDR3, the full variable domain is GAGVSQSPRYKVTKRGQDVALRCDPISGHVSLYWYRQALGQGPEFLTYFNYEAQQDKSGLPNDRFSAERPEGSISTLTIQRTEQRDSAMYRCASSPTGGRAFSGANVLTFGAGSRLTVL.

This chain connects TRBV5-5 to TRBJ2-3; 9 positions agree with TRBD2. Germline V gene sequence: CDR1 SGHKS, CDR2 YYEKEE (reference sequence). V lost 2 bases and J lost 8; bases outside the gene matches: 9. The CDR3 is 15 residues long. CDR3 sequence: CASSFISGGIRTQYF. CDR3 DNA sequence: TGTGCCAGCAGCTTTATAAGCGGGGGGATTCGTACGCAGTATTTT.

The table lists this clone with a count of one. The chain employs TRBV4-3 and TRBJ1-1, with 7 bases aligning to TRBD1. The CDR3 totals 14 residues. The germline gives CDR1 LGHNA, CDR2 YSLEER. V gave up 4 bases and J gave up 0 bases; unmatched junction bases: 2. CDR3 residues: CASSPGQVNTEAFF. In nucleotides, the CDR3 is TGCGCCAGCAGCCCAGGACAGGTGAACACTGAAGCTTTCTTT.

V usage is TRBV5-4 and J usage is TRBJ2-5; 9 bases are shared with TRBD2. Germline-derived CDR1 and CDR2 are SGHNT and YYREEE (reference sequence). The CDR3 totals 13 residues. The J segment lost 5 bases and the V segment lost 3 bases, leaving 2 bases of the junction unmatched. The CDR3 sequence: CASSSGLAETQYF. The CDR3, as DNA: TGTGCCAGCAGCTCCGGACTAGCGGAGACCCAGTACTTC.

The chain couples TRBV5-1 to TRBJ2-1; 10 bases fit TRBD2. Looked up from germline, CDR1 is SGHRS and CDR2 is YFSETQ. The CDR3 consists of 15 residues. Unmatched junction bases numbered 7, after V lost 4 bases and J lost 6 bases. Written as DNA, the CDR3 is TGCGCCAGCAGCCTAGCGGGGGCCACCTTCAATGAGCAGTTCTTC. It translates to CASSLAGATFNEQFF.

This clone has a single count. Other DNA sequences in this specimen translate into the identical CDR3. The chain carries TRBV28 and TRBJ1-2; D is uncertain. Germline V gene sequence: CDR1 MDHEN, CDR2 SYDVKM. Trimming took off 1 base at V and 1 base at J, with 4 bases between the two ends. The CDR3 extends over 13 amino acids. CDR3 in DNA: TGTGCCAGCAGTTTATCAAGTAACTATGGCTACACCTTC. Its translation is CASSLSSNYGYTF.

In this sample, this clone turned up once. The sample carries other DNA sequences with the same CDR3. V and J are TRBV19 and TRBJ1-5, with 7 bases fitting TRBD1. The CDR3 is 15 residues long. With V trimmed by 2 bases and J by 4 bases, 5 bases remained unmatched. Germline V gives CDR1 LNHDA, CDR2 SQIVND (reference sequence). This CDR3 reads CASSIRQGGNQPQHF. The CDR3, as DNA: TGTGCCAGTAGTATACGTCAGGGGGGGAATCAGCCCCAGCATTTT.

This rearrangement joins TRBV7-2 to TRBJ2-1; 9 bases agree with TRBD2. In germline, CDR1 is SGHTA, CDR2 FQGNSA. The V gene end was trimmed by 3 bases and the J gene end by 10 bases; junction bases not matched to a gene: 7. The length of the CDR3 is 14 residues. CDR3 coding DNA: TGTGCCAGCAGCTTTTTCGGGCGGGAGGGAGAGCAGTTCTTC. Amino acids: CASSFFGREGEQFF.

The rearrangement joins TRBV5-1 to TRBJ2-3, with D perhaps being TRBD1 or TRBD2 (6 bases each). Per germline, CDR1 SGHRS and CDR2 YFSETQ. Trimming took off 5 bases at V and 2 bases at J, with 18 bases between the two ends. CDR3 length: 16 amino acids. DNA for the CDR3: TGCGCCAGCAGTCGAACGGGGGCCTTCTCCACAGATACGCAGTATTTT. This codes for CASSRTGAFSTDTQYF. The whole variable domain, filled in from reference TRBV5-1 and TRBJ2-3, reads KAGVTQTPRYLIKTRGQQVTLSCSPISGHRSVSWYQQTPGQGLQFLFEYFSETQRNKGNFPGRFSGRQFSNSRSEMNVSTLELGDSALYLCASSRTGAFSTDTQYFGPGTRLTVL.

This chain connects TRBV7-9 to TRBJ2-1, with 12 bases fitting TRBD2. After removal of 4 bases from V and 7 bases from J, the junction contained 8 bases not matched to a gene. Per the germline V gene, CDR1 is SEHNR and CDR2 is FQNEAQ (reference sequence). This CDR3 is 16 amino acids long. CDR3 nucleotides: TGTGCCAGCAGCTCACTCGGACTAGCGGGATATAATGAGCAGTTCTTC. Amino acid sequence: CASSSLGLAGYNEQFF.

The chain uses TRBV10-1 and TRBJ1-1; D call uncertain. CDR3 size: 14 residues. In germline, CDR1 is WNHNN, CDR2 SYGVQD (reference sequence). The V gene lost 4 bases and the J gene lost 6 bases, with 15 bases spanning the gap. The CDR3 nucleotides read TGCGCCAGCAGTGGCACAACTAATACACCTGAAGCTTTCTTT. Translating gives CASSGTTNTPEAFF.

In the case of this clone: This CDR3 is also generated by other DNA sequences in the sample. CDR3 residues: CASSRTDTQYF. The CDR3 coding sequence is TGTGCCAGCAGCAGAACAGATACGCAGTATTTT. This rearrangement joins TRBV5-4 to TRBJ2-3; D is unclear. V was cut by 4 bases and J by 3 bases, with 3 bases left in between. The CDR3 loop spans 11 amino acids. In germline, CDR1 is SGHNT, CDR2 YYREEE (reference sequence).